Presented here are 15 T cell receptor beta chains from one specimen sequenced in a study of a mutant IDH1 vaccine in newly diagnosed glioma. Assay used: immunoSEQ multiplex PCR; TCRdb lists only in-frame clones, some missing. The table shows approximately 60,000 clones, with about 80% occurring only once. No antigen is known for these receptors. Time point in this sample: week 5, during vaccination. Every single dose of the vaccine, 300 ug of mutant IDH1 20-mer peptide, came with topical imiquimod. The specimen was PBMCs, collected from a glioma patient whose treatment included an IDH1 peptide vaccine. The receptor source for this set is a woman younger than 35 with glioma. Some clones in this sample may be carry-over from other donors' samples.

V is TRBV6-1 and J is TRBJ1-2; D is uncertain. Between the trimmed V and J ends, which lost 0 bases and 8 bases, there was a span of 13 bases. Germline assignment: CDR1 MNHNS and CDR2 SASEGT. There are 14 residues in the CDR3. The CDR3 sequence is CASSEALGLNGYTF. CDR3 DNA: TGTGCCAGCAGTGAAGCGCTCGGACTTAACGGCTACACCTTC.

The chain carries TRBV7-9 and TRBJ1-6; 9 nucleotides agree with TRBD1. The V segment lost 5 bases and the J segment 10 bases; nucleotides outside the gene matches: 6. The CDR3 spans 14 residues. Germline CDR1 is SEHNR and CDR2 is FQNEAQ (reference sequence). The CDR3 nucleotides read TGTGCCAGCAGCCCGGACAGGGGTCCCTCACCCCTCCACTTT. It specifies CASSPDRGPSPLHF.

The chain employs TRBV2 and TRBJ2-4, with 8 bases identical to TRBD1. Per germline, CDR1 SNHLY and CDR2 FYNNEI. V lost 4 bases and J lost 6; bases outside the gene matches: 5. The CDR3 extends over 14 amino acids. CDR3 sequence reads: CASSGIGQGNIQYF. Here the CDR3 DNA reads TGTGCCAGCAGTGGTATAGGACAGGGAAACATTCAGTACTTC.

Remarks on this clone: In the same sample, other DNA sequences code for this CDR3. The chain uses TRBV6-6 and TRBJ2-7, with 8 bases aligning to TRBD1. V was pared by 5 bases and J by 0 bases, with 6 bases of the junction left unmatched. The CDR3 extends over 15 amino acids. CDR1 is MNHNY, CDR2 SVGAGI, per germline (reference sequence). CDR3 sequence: CASSRDRGSSYEQYF. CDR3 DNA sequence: TGTGCCAGCAGTCGTGACAGGGGAAGCTCCTACGAGCAGTACTTC.

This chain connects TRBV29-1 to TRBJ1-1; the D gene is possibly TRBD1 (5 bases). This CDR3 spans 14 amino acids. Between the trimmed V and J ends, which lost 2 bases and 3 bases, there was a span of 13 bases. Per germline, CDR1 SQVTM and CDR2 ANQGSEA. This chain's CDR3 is CSVESRVADTEAFF. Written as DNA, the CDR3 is TGCAGCGTTGAATCCAGGGTCGCGGACACTGAAGCTTTCTTT.

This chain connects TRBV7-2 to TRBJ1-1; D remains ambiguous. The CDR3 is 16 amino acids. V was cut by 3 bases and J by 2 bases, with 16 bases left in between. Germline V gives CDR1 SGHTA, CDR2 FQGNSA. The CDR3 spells CASSFIVRVSNTEAFF. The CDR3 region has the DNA TGTGCCAGCAGCTTTATCGTGAGAGTCAGCAACACTGAAGCTTTCTTT.

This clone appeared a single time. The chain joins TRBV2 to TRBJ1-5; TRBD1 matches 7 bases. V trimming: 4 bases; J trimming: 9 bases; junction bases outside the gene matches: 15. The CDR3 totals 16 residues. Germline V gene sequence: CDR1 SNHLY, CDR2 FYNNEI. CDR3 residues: CASSGPRGQYIPPQHF. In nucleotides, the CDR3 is TGTGCCAGCAGTGGACCCCGGGGACAGTACATTCCGCCCCAGCATTTT.

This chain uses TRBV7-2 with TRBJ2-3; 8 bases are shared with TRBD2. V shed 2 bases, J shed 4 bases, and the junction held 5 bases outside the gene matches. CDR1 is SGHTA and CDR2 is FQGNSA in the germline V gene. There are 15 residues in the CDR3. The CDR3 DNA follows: TGTGCCAGCAGCTTACGGGGGGGGATCGCAGATACGCAGTATTTT. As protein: CASSLRGGIADTQYF. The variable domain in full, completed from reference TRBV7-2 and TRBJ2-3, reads GAGVSQSPSNKVTEKGKDVELRCDPISGHTALYWYRQSLGQGLEFLIYFQGNSAPDKSGLPSDRFSAERTGGSVSTLTIQRTQQEDSAVYLCASSLRGGIADTQYFGPGTRLTVL.

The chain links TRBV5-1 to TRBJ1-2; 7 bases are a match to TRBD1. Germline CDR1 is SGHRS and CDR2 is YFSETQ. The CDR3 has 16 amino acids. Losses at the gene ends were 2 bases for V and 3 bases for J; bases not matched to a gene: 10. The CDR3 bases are TGCGCCAGCAGCTTAGGACAGGCCAGTTTCCACTATGGCTACACCTTC. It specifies CASSLGQASFHYGYTF.

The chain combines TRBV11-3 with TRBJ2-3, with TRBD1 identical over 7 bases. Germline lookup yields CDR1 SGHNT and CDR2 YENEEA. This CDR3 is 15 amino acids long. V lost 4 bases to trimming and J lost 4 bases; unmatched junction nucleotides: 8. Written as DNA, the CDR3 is TGTGCCAGCAGCTCCTTGACAGGGTACGCAGATACGCAGTATTTT. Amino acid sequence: CASSSLTGYADTQYF.

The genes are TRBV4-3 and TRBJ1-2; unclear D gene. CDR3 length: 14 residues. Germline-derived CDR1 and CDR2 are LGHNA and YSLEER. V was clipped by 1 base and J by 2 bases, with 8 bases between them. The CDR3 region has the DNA TGCGCCAGCAGCCAAGTACCCAGAAACTATGGCTACACCTTC. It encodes CASSQVPRNYGYTF.

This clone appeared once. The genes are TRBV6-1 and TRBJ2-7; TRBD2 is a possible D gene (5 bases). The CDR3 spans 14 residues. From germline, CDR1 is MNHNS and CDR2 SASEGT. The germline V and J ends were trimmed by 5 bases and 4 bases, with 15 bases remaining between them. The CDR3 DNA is TGTGCCAGCAGTACAAGAGGGCCCGTTTACGAGCAGTACTTC. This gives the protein CASSTRGPVYEQYF.

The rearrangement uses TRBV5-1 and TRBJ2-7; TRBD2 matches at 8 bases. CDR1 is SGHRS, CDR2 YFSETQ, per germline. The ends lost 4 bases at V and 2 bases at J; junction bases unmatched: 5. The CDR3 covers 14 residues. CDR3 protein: CASSPGLGAYEQYF. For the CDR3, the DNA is TGCGCCAGCAGCCCGGGACTAGGGGCCTACGAGCAGTACTTC. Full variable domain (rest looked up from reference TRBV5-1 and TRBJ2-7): KAGVTQTPRYLIKTRGQQVTLSCSPISGHRSVSWYQQTPGQGLQFLFEYFSETQRNKGNFPGRFSGRQFSNSRSEMNVSTLELGDSALYLCASSPGLGAYEQYFGPGTRLTVT.

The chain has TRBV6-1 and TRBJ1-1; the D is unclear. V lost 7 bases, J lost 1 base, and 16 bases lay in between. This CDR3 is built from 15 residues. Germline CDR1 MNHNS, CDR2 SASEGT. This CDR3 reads CASTESGKRNTEAFF. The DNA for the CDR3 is TGTGCCAGCACCGAGTCGGGGAAGCGGAACACTGAAGCTTTCTTT.

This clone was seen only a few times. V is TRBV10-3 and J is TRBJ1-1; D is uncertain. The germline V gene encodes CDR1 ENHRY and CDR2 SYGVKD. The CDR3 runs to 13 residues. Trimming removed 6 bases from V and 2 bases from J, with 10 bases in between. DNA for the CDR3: TGTGCCATCAGAGAGACAACCAACACTGAAGCTTTCTTT. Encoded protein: CAIRETTNTEAFF.